Shown below are 5 T cell receptor beta chains from a single sample sequenced in a study of T cell repertoires in cytomegalovirus infection. MiXCR was run by TCRdb on the reads, yielding one entry per CDR3 protein. The data hold under 850,000 distinct CDR3 sequences, with roughly 35% observed a single time. Sequenced: PBMCs. All receptors come from a human donor in good health (CMV status not recorded). Some clones in this sample may be carry-over from other donors' samples.

In its sample, this clonotype was seen a few times. The V gene is TRBV7-9, the J gene TRBJ2-7, with TRBD1 identical over 11 bases. This CDR3 has 14 residues. Losses at the gene ends were 6 bases for V and 6 bases for J; bases not matched to a gene: 7. Germline CDR1 is SEHNR and CDR2 is FQNEAQ (reference sequence). The CDR3 bases are TGTGCCAGCAGGGAACCGGGACAGGGGGGCGAGCAGTACTTC. Translation: CASREPGQGGEQYF.

This clonotype was found once. CDR3 in amino acids: CASSFFVDREQRGANVLTF. The CDR3 region has the DNA TGTGCCAGCAGTTTTTTTGTAGACAGGGAGCAGCGGGGGGCCAACGTCCTGACTTTC. This chain links TRBV28 with TRBJ2-6; TRBD1 agrees at 7 bases. Germline V gives CDR1 MDHEN, CDR2 SYDVKM. This CDR3 contains 19 residues. Germline trimming cut 3 bases from V and 4 bases from J; bases unmatched to any gene: 15.

Regarding this clonotype: The conserved phenylalanine or tryptophan is not found at the CDR3 terminus, so this likely reflects a read error. V and J are TRBV7-9 and TRBJ2-5; no clear D gene. Per the germline V gene, CDR1 is SEHNR and CDR2 is FQNEAQ (reference sequence). V lost 5 bases and J 5 bases, leaving 12 bases between the germline ends. CDR3 size: 13 residues. The CDR3: CASSGYGWETQYL. The CDR3 DNA is TGTGCCAGCAGCGGCTACGGGTGGGAGACCCAGTACCTC.

The V call is TRBV27, the J call TRBJ1-2, with D unclear. From germline, CDR1 is MNHEY and CDR2 SMNVEV (reference sequence). V shed 1 base and J shed 0 bases, with 6 bases lying between them. The length of the CDR3 is 14 residues. The CDR3 sequence: CASSLYGTNYGYTF. The CDR3 DNA sequence: TGTGCCAGCAGTTTATACGGCACTAACTATGGCTACACCTTC.

V and J are TRBV7-2 and TRBJ2-7; D not certain. The CDR3 loop spans 15 amino acids. CDR1 is SGHTA and CDR2 is FQGNSA in the germline V gene. V lost 1 base and J lost 3, with 13 bases in between. The CDR3, as DNA: TGTGCCAGCAGCTTAGTGGCTAACCGAAACTACGAGCAGTACTTC. Protein product: CASSLVANRNYEQYF.